Below are 2 T cell receptor beta chains sequenced from a single sample in a study of cytomegalovirus exposure and HLA in healthy donors. PCR primers comprised 60 Vbeta and 13 Jbeta primers. The table came from immunoSEQ multiplex PCR; TCRdb's copy has only in-frame clones and leaves some out. The sample consists of some 190,000 clones, 75% to 85% of them appearing once. Sequences were obtained from PBMCs. The receptors were sampled from a young man in good health and CMV-seronegative.

The chain links TRBV10-1 to TRBJ1-1; D not certain. There are 13 residues in the CDR3. The germline V gene has CDR1 WNHNN and CDR2 SYGVQD (reference sequence). V dropped 5 bases and J dropped 3 bases, with 10 bases sitting between them. This CDR3 reads CASSSLEDTEAFF. The CDR3, as DNA: TGCGCCAGCAGTTCTTTAGAGGACACTGAAGCTTTCTTT.

This chain links TRBV18 with TRBJ2-5, with TRBD2 matching over 8 bases. The J segment lost 4 bases and the V segment lost 3 bases, leaving 1 base of the junction unmatched. The CDR3 covers 13 residues. Looked up from germline, CDR1 is KGHSH and CDR2 is LQKENI. In DNA form, the CDR3 reads TGTGCCAGCTCACCGGGACTAGGAGAGACCCAGTACTTC. Protein product: CASSPGLGETQYF.